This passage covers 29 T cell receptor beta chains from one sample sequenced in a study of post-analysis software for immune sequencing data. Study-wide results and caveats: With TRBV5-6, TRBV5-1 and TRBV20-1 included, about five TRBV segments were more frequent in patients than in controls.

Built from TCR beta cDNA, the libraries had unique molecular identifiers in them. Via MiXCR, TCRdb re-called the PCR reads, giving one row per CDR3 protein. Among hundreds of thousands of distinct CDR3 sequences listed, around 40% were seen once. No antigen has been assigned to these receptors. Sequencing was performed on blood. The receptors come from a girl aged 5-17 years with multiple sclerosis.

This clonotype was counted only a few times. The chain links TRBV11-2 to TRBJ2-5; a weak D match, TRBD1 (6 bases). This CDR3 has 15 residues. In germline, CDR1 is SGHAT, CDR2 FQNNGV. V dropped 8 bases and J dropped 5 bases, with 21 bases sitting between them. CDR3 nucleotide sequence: TGTGCCAGCCGCGACCAAGGGGGAGAGTGGGAGACCCAGTACTTC. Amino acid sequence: CASRDQGGEWETQYF.

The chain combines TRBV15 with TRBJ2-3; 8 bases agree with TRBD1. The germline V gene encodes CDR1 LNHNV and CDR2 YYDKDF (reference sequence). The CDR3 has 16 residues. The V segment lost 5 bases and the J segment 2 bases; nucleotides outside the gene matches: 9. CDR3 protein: CATSAGQGFSTDTQYF. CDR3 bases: TGTGCCACCAGCGCCGGACAGGGTTTTTCCACAGATACGCAGTATTTT.

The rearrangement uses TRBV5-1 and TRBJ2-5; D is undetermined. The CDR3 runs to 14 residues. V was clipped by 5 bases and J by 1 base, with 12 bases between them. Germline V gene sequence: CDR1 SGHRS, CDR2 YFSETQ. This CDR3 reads CASSQSISQETQYF. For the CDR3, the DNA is TGCGCCAGCAGTCAGTCGATCAGCCAAGAGACCCAGTACTTC.

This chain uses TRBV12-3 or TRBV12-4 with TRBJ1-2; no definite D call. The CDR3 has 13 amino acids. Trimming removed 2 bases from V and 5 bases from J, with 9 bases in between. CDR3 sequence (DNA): TGTGCCAGCAGTTTAAGGCCCCGGTATGGCTACACCTTC. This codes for CASSLRPRYGYTF.

The CDR3 DNA reads TGTGCCAGCACCCCTCTGAGGAGTGGGGAGACCCAGTACTTC. This gives the protein CASTPLRSGETQYF. The rearrangement joins TRBV7-2 to TRBJ2-7; no clear D. The J call is in doubt because the DNA end fits TRBJ2-5 better. The V gene's germline CDR1 is SGHTA and CDR2 FQGNSA. The CDR3 sequence is 14 residues long.

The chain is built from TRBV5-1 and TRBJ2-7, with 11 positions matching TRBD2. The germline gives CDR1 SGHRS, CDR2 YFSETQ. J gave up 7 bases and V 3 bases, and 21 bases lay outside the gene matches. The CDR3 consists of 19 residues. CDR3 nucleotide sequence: TGCGCCAGCAGCTGGGGGATTTTTAGCGGGAGGGCCTCCTACAATGAGCAGTACTTC. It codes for CASSWGIFSGRASYNEQYF.

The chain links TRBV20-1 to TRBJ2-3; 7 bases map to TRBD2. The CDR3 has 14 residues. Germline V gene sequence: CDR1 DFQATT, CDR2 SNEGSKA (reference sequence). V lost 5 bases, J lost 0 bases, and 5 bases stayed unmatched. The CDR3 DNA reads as TGCAGTGCTCGCACTAGCGCGAGCACAGATACGCAGTATTTT. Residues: CSARTSASTDTQYF.

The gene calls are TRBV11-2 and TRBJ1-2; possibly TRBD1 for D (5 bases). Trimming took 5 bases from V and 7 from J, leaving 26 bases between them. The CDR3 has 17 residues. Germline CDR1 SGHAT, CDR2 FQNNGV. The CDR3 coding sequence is TGTGCCAGCAGCCACTTCGGGGGACCAAGAAACCGTGGTGGCTACACCTTC. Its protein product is CASSHFGGPRNRGGYTF. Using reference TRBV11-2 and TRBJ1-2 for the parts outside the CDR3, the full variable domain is EAGVAQSPRYKIIEKRQSVAFWCNPISGHATLYWYQQILGQGPKLLIQFQNNGVVDDSQLPKDRFSAERLKGVDSTLKIQPAKLEDSAVYLCASSHFGGPRNRGGYTFGSGTRLTVV.

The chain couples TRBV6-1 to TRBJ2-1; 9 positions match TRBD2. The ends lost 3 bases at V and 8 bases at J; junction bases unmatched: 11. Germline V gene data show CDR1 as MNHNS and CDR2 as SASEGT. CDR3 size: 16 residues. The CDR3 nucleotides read TGTGCCAGCAGTGAGCCTATCCAGCGGGAGGCGGATGAGCAGTTCTTC. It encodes CASSEPIQREADEQFF.

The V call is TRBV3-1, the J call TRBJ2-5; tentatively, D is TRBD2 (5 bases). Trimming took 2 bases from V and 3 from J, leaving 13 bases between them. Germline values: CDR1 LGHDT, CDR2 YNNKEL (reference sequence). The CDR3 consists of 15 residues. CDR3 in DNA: TGTGCCAGCAGCCAAAACGCTGGTAGCGAAGAGACCCAGTACTTC. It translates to CASSQNAGSEETQYF.

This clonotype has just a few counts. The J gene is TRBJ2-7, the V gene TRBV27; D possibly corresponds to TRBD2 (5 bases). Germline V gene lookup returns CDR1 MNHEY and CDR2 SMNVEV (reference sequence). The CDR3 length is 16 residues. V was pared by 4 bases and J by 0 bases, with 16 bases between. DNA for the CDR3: TGTGCCAGCAGTTATAGAGGGAAAATCAGCTCCTACGAGCAGTACTTC. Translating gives CASSYRGKISSYEQYF.

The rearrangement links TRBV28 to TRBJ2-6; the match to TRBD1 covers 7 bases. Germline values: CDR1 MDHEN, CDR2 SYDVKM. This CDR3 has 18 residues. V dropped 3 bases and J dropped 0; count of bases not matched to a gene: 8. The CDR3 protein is CASSFRQGRSSGANVLTF. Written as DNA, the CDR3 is TGTGCCAGCAGTTTTAGACAGGGAAGGAGCTCTGGGGCCAACGTCCTGACTTTC.

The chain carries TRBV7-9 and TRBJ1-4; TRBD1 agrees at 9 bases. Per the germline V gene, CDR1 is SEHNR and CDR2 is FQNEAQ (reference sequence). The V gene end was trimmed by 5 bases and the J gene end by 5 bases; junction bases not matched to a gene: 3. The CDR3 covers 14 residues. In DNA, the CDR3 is TGTGCCAGCAGCCACGACAGGGGGAATGAAAAACTGTTTTTT. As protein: CASSHDRGNEKLFF.

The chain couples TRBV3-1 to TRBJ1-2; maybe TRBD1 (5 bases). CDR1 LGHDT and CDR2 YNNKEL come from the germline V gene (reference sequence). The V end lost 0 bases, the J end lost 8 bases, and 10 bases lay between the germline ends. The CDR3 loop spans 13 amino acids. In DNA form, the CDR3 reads TGTGCCAGCAGCCAAGATGTAGGGGCCGGCTACACCTTC. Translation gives CASSQDVGAGYTF.

CDR3 sequence (DNA): TGTGCCATCAGTGACGGGGCGCGAGGAGAAAAACTGTTTTTT. This translates into CAISDGARGEKLFF. The J gene is TRBJ1-4, the V gene TRBV10-3, with D tentatively TRBD1 (5 bases). The CDR3 sequence is 14 residues long. Trimming stripped 3 bases from V and 8 bases from J, with 13 bases between. From germline, CDR1 is ENHRY and CDR2 SYGVKD.

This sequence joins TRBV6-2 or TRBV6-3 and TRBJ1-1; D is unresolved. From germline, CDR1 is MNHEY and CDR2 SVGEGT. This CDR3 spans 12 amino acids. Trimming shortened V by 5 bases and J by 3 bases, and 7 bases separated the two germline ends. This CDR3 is CASSERYTEAFF. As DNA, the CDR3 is TGTGCCAGCAGTGAGAGGTACACTGAAGCTTTCTTT.

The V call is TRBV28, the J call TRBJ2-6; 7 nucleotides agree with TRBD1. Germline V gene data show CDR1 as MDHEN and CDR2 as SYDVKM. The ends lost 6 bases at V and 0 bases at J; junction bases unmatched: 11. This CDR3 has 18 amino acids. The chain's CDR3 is CASRETGATRSGANVLTF. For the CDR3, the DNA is TGTGCCAGCAGGGAAACAGGGGCCACCCGCTCTGGGGCCAACGTCCTGACTTTC.

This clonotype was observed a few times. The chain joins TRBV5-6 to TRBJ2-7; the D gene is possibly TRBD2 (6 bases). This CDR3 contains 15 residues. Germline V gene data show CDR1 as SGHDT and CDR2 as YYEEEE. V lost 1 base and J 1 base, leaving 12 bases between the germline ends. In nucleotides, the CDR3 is TGTGCCAGCAGCTTGTTTCGGGAGCCATCCTACGAGCAGTACTTC. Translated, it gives CASSLFREPSYEQYF.

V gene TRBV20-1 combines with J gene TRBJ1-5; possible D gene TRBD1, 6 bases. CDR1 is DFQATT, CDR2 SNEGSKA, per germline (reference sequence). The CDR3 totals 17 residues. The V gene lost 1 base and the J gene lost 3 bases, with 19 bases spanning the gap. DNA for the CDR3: TGCAGTGCTAGAGGCAGGGGTCCAAGGGGTTACAATCAGCCCCAGCATTTT. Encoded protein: CSARGRGPRGYNQPQHF.

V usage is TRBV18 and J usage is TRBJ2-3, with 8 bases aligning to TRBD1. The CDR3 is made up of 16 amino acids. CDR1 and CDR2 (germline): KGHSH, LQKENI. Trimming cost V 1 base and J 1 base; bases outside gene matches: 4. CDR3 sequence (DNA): TGTGCCAGCTCACCACGGACAGGGTCAGGCACAGATACGCAGTATTTT. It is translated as CASSPRTGSGTDTQYF.

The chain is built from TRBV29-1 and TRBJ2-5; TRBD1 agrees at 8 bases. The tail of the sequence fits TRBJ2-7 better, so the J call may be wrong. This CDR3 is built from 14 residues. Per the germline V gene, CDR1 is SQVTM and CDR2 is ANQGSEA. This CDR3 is CSVEDKRQGYEQYF. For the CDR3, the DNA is TGCAGCGTTGAAGATAAGAGACAGGGGTACGAGCAGTACTTC.

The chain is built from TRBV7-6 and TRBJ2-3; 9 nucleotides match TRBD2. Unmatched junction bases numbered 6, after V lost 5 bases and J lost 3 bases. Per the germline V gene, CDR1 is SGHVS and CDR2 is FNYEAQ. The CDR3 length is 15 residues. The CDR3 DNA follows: TGTGCCAGCAGCCAAGGGGCGGGAGGGACAGATACGCAGTATTTT. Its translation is CASSQGAGGTDTQYF.

This CDR3 reads CAIRVEAGALAGGSNEQFF. The CDR3 DNA reads as TGTGCCATCCGGGTCGAAGCAGGGGCCCTAGCGGGAGGGTCCAATGAGCAGTTCTTC. The chain carries TRBV10-3 and TRBJ2-1; 12 nucleotides line up with TRBD2. CDR3 length equals 19 residues. Germline lookup yields CDR1 ENHRY and CDR2 SYGVKD. Trimming at V came to 8 bases and at J to 6 bases, leaving 20 bases not matched to a gene.

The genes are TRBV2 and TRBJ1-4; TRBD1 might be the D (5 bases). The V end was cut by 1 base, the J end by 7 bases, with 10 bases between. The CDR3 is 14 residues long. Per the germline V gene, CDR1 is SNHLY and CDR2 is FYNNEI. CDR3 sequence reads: CASSEGGPGEKLFF. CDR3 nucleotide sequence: TGTGCCAGCAGTGAAGGGGGCCCTGGTGAAAAACTGTTTTTT.

CDR3 bases: TGTGCCAGCAGAGACCGAGACAGGCAAGAGACCCAGTACTTC. This encodes CASRDRDRQETQYF. The chain recombines TRBV6-2 or TRBV6-3 with TRBJ2-5; TRBD1 is a possible D gene (6 bases). Trimming shortened V by 6 bases and J by 2 bases, and 13 bases separated the two germline ends. This CDR3 has 14 amino acids. CDR1 and CDR2 (germline): MNHEY, SVGEGT.

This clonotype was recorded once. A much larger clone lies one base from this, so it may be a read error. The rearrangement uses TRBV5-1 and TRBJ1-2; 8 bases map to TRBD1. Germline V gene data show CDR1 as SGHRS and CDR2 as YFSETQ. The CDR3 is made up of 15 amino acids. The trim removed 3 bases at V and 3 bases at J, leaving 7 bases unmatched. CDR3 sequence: CASSSDQGAHYGYTF. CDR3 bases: TGCGCCAGCAGCTCGGACCAGGGGGCCCACTATGGCTACACCTTC.

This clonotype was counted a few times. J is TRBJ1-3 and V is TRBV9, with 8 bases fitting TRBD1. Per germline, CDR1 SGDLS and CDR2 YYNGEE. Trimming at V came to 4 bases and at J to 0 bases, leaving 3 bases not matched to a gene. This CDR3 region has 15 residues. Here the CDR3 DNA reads TGTGCCAGCAGCAACCAGGGGGCCTCTGGAAACACCATATATTTT. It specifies CASSNQGASGNTIYF. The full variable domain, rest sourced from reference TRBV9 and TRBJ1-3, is DSGVTQTPKHLITATGQRVTLRCSPRSGDLSVYWYQQSLDQGLQFLIQYYNGEERAKGNILERFSAQQFPDLHSELNLSSLELGDSALYFCASSNQGASGNTIYFGEGSWLTVV.

CDR3 coding DNA: TGTGCCAGCAGCTTGGGGGGGGACTCCTACAATGAGCAGTTCTTC. The encoded protein is CASSLGGDSYNEQFF. The rearrangement uses TRBV5-5 and TRBJ2-1; tentative D call: TRBD2 (6 bases). This CDR3 spans 15 amino acids. The germline V gene encodes CDR1 SGHKS and CDR2 YYEKEE (reference sequence). Deletions cut 0 bases from V and 0 bases from J, with 7 bases between.

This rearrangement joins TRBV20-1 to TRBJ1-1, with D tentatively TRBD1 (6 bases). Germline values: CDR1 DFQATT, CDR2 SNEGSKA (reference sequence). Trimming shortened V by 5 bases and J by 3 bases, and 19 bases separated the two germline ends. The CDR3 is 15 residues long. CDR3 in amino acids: CSAPGSRGRDTEAFF. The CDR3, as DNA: TGCAGTGCTCCCGGGTCTCGGGGGCGGGACACTGAAGCTTTCTTT.